Each of the 6 T cell receptor beta chains below was sequenced from the same sample in a study of cytomegalovirus exposure and HLA in healthy donors. Use of 60 Vbeta and 13 Jbeta primers characterized the PCR. Generated by immunoSEQ multiplex PCR, the TCRdb table keeps only in-frame clones and is missing some. The sample records some 130,000 clones, around four fifths being singletons. Sequencing used PBMCs. The receptor set was obtained from a male donor in good health and CMV-seronegative.

The chain uses TRBV30 and TRBJ2-1; 10 positions match TRBD1. The germline gives CDR1 GTSNPN, CDR2 SVGIG (reference sequence). The CDR3 is made up of 15 amino acids. V lost 3 bases to trimming and J lost 3 bases; unmatched junction nucleotides: 5. CDR3 in DNA: TGTGCCTGGAGCTCGGGACAGGGGCTCTACAATGAGCAGTTCTTC. Amino acid sequence: CAWSSGQGLYNEQFF.

The gene calls are TRBV5-1 and TRBJ2-3; possibly TRBD2 for D (6 bases). Germline CDR1 SGHRS, CDR2 YFSETQ. V dropped 5 bases and J dropped 0 bases, with 13 bases sitting between them. This CDR3 has 15 amino acids. The CDR3 DNA sequence: TGCGCCAGCAGGGTGAGCGGGCCAAGCACAGATACGCAGTATTTT. It encodes CASRVSGPSTDTQYF.

This clone has just a few counts. The rearrangement joins TRBV6-5 to TRBJ2-3; 9 bases fit TRBD2. CDR1 and CDR2 (germline): MNHEY, SVGAGI. Trimming at V came to 2 bases and at J to 14 bases, leaving 8 bases not matched to a gene. This CDR3 spans 13 amino acids. The CDR3 nucleotides read TGTGCCAGCAGTTACAATGGAGGGACTAGCCCGTATTTT. This codes for CASSYNGGTSPYF.

This clone was recorded a few times. V usage is TRBV7-2 and J usage is TRBJ2-7; maybe TRBD1 (5 bases). The germline gives CDR1 SGHTA, CDR2 FQGNSA. CDR3 length: 15 residues. Trimming pared 2 bases from V and 1 base from J, leaving 12 bases between. The CDR3: CASSLQGPPSYEQYF. The CDR3 DNA sequence: TGTGCCAGCAGCTTACAGGGCCCACCGTCCTACGAGCAGTACTTC.

The rearrangement links TRBV4-3 to TRBJ2-7; possible D gene TRBD1, 7 bases. CDR1 and CDR2 (germline): LGHNA, YSLEER. This CDR3 has 15 amino acids. V shed 1 base and J shed 0 bases, with 10 bases lying between them. The chain's CDR3 is CASSQGRDSSYEQYF. The CDR3 DNA is TGCGCCAGCAGCCAAGGGAGGGACAGCTCCTACGAGCAGTACTTC.

This clone was seen just once. This chain joins TRBV28 and TRBJ2-7; 9 bases align to TRBD2. Trimming cost V 2 bases and J 0 bases; bases outside gene matches: 11. The V gene's germline CDR1 is MDHEN and CDR2 SYDVKM. This CDR3 has 18 residues. Here the CDR3 reads CASSLQAPLAGSSYEQYF. The CDR3 bases are TGTGCCAGCAGTTTACAGGCCCCCCTAGCGGGGAGCTCCTACGAGCAGTACTTC.